The 15 T cell receptor beta chains given below trace back to one sample, sequenced in a study of breast tumors, draining lymph nodes, adjacent tissues. Axillary draining lymph nodes of breast cancer patients supplied the node samples. TCRdb passed the multiplex PCR reads through MiXCR, listing each CDR3 protein once. The sample consists of 150,000 to 200,000 distinct CDR3 sequences, roughly 30% of them appearing once. The sequencing sample was made of axillary lymph node tissue. These receptors all stem from a female donor with breast cancer. Some clones in this sample may be carry-over from other donors' samples.

The chain carries TRBV25-1 and TRBJ2-2, with D perhaps matching TRBD2 (5 bases). Trimming shortened V by 3 bases and J by 0 bases, and 20 bases separated the two germline ends. Germline V gives CDR1 MGHDK, CDR2 SYGVNS. This CDR3 is built from 19 residues. The CDR3 region is CASSDSSGVEVTNTGELFF. The CDR3 DNA reads as TGTGCCAGCAGTGATTCCAGCGGAGTCGAGGTAACGAACACCGGGGAGCTGTTTTTT.

This clonotype has at least ten counts. The chain joins TRBV6-6 to TRBJ2-3; 11 nucleotides match TRBD2. The CDR3 spans 15 residues. V was pared by 6 bases and J by 4 bases, with 6 bases of the junction left unmatched. The germline V gene encodes CDR1 MNHNY and CDR2 SVGAGI (reference sequence). CDR3 loop: CASRPGTSGADTQYF. DNA of the CDR3: TGTGCCAGCAGGCCCGGGACTAGCGGTGCAGATACGCAGTATTTT.

V usage is TRBV4-1 and J usage is TRBJ1-1; 12 positions match TRBD1. V shed 1 base, J shed 6 bases, and the junction held 9 bases outside the gene matches. The CDR3 covers 17 residues. Per germline, CDR1 MGHRA and CDR2 YSYEKL. CDR3 bases: TGCGCCAGCAGCCAAGTCGGGACAGGGGGCATCTTGCCTGAAGCTTTCTTT. Translated, it gives CASSQVGTGGILPEAFF.

This clonotype was recorded at least ten times. The rearrangement uses TRBV3-1 and TRBJ2-7, with D unclear. CDR1 is LGHDT, CDR2 YNNKEL, per germline (reference sequence). The CDR3 consists of 13 residues. Between the trimmed V and J ends, which lost 2 bases and 3 bases, there was a span of 8 bases. The CDR3 coding sequence is TGTGCCAGCAGCCAACTTGACCACTACGAGCAGTACTTC. Encoded protein: CASSQLDHYEQYF.

This clonotype was seen at least ten times. V usage is TRBV11-3 and J usage is TRBJ1-2, with 10 nucleotides matching TRBD1. CDR1 and CDR2 (germline): SGHNT, YENEEA. Germline trimming cut 0 bases from V and 13 bases from J; bases unmatched to any gene: 11. The CDR3 sequence is 15 residues long. This CDR3 reads CASSLDGDRGRGCTF. The CDR3 coding sequence is TGTGCCAGCAGCTTAGATGGTGACAGGGGGCGCGGGTGCACCTTC. The full variable domain, its missing parts supplied by reference TRBV11-3 and TRBJ1-2, is EAGVVQSPRYKIIEKKQPVAFWCNPISGHNTLYWYLQNLGQGPELLIRYENEEAVDDSQLPKDRFSAERLKGVDSTLKIQPAELGDSAVYLCASSLDGDRGRGCTFGSGTRLTVV.

This clonotype turned up a few times. The chain has TRBV28 and TRBJ1-2; the match to TRBD1 covers 7 bases. Trimming at V came to 8 bases and at J to 0 bases, leaving 3 bases not matched to a gene. The CDR3 has 13 amino acids. CDR1 is MDHEN and CDR2 is SYDVKM in the germline V gene. The CDR3 reads CASGGGANYGYTF. The DNA of the CDR3 is TGTGCCAGCGGAGGGGGCGCTAACTATGGCTACACCTTC.

The sample holds many counts of this clonotype. The junction does not match germline at one end; this may be a read error. This chain connects TRBV7-3 to TRBJ2-5, with D maybe TRBD1 (6 bases). The CDR3 length is 17 residues. Germline V gene sequence: CDR1 SGHTA, CDR2 FQGTGA. CDR3 DNA: TGTGCCAGCAGCTCCCCCGGCCGGGACACTAACCAAGAGCCCCAGTACTTC. Protein: CASSSPGRDTNQEPQYF. Combining the CDR3 with reference TRBV7-3 and TRBJ2-5 gives the whole variable domain GAGVSQTPSNKVTEKGKYVELRCDPISGHTALYWYRQSLGQGPEFLIYFQGTGAADDSGLPNDRFFAVRPEGSVSTLKIQRTERGDSAVYLCASSSPGRDTNQEPQYFGPGTRLLVL.

V usage is TRBV7-6 and J usage is TRBJ1-4; maybe TRBD1 (5 bases). The germline CDR1 and CDR2 sequences are SGHVS and FNYEAQ. This CDR3 spans 21 amino acids. Trimming stripped 2 bases from V and 2 bases from J, with 27 bases between. This CDR3 reads CASSLSRQTTNTGGTNEKLFF. CDR3 nucleotides: TGTGCCAGCAGCTTAAGTCGGCAGACGACGAACACCGGGGGGACTAATGAAAAACTGTTTTTT.

The chain is built from TRBV12-3 or TRBV12-4 and TRBJ2-7, with 11 bases matching TRBD1. V lost 5 bases, J lost 0 bases, and 9 bases stayed unmatched. This CDR3 is 17 amino acids long. CDR3 DNA sequence: TGTGCCAGCAGTACGGGACAGGGGGGGGCCAGCTCCTACGAGCAGTACTTC. It yields the protein CASSTGQGGASSYEQYF.

With respect to this clonotype: One junction end disagrees with the germline gene, perhaps due to a read error. Here the CDR3 DNA reads TGTACCAGCAGCCTGCCCCTCTGGGGCAACGAGCAGTCCTTC. Translating gives CTSSLPLWGNEQSF. V usage is TRBV9 and J usage is TRBJ2-7, with D maybe TRBD1 (5 bases). Germline V CDR1 and CDR2: SGDLS, YYNGEE. The CDR3 is 14 residues long.

About this clonotype: Given a much more abundant clone one base away, this may be a read error. The gene calls are TRBV20-1 and TRBJ2-5, with no clear D. The CDR3 length is 14 residues. The germline CDR1 and CDR2 sequences are DFQATT and SNEGSKA (reference sequence). The V and J ends lost 0 bases and 7 bases respectively, with 15 bases between them. The CDR3 here is CSARDPFSKATQYF. CDR3 nucleotide sequence: TGCAGTGCTAGAGACCCCTTCAGTAAAGCGACCCAGTACTTC.

A few counts support this clonotype. The rearrangement uses TRBV7-8 and TRBJ1-1; D gene ambiguous. The CDR3 runs to 14 residues. Per the germline V gene, CDR1 is SGHVS and CDR2 is FQNEAQ. Trimming left V 1 base short and J 4 bases short, with 10 bases between. The CDR3 sequence: CASSLEAGLTEAFF. The CDR3 DNA follows: TGTGCCAGCAGCTTAGAGGCAGGTCTCACTGAAGCTTTCTTT.

In its sample, this clonotype was seen many times. The chain links TRBV9 to TRBJ1-2; D gene ambiguous. This CDR3 has 10 amino acids. Germline V gene data show CDR1 as SGDLS and CDR2 as YYNGEE. V was trimmed by 5 bases and J by 10 bases, leaving 9 bases between them. The CDR3 nucleotides read TGTGCCAGCAGGTCTTCGGACTACACCTTC. Protein product: CASRSSDYTF.

This clonotype was seen a few times. V and J are TRBV15 and TRBJ2-5; 11 nucleotides agree with TRBD1. Germline assignment: CDR1 LNHNV and CDR2 YYDKDF (reference sequence). Trimming removed 6 bases from V and 5 bases from J; junction bases left unmatched: 8. This CDR3 is built from 15 residues. CDR3 sequence (DNA): TGTGCCACCAGGTCAGGACAGGGGGCTTGGGAGACCCAGTACTTC. Translation: CATRSGQGAWETQYF.

Remarks on this clonotype: Possible read error: a much larger clone is one base away. The conserved phenylalanine or tryptophan normally closing the CDR3 is absent here, so this likely arose from a read error. The chain's CDR3 is CASSYTAGTFDGDTQYI. The CDR3 DNA sequence: TGTGCCAGCAGCTATACTGCTGGGACCTTTGATGGAGATACGCAGTATATT. The J gene is TRBJ2-3, the V gene TRBV11-2, with D perhaps assigned TRBD1 or TRBD2 (5 bases each). V gave up 4 bases and J gave up 5 bases, with 22 bases separating them. This CDR3 is built from 17 residues. Per the germline V gene, CDR1 is SGHAT and CDR2 is FQNNGV.